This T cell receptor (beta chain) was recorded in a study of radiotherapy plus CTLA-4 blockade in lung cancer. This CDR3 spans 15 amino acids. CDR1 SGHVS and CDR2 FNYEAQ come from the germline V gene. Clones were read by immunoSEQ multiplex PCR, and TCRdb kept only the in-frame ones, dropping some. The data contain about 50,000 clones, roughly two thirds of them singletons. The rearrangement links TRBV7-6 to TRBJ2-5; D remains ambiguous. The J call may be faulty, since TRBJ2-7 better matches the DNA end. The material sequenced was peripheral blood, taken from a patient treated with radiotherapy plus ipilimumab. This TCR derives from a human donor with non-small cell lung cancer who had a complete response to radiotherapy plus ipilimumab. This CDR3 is CASSLAPAPHYEQYF. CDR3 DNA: TGTGCCAGCAGCTTAGCTCCAGCTCCCCACTACGAGCAGTACTTC.